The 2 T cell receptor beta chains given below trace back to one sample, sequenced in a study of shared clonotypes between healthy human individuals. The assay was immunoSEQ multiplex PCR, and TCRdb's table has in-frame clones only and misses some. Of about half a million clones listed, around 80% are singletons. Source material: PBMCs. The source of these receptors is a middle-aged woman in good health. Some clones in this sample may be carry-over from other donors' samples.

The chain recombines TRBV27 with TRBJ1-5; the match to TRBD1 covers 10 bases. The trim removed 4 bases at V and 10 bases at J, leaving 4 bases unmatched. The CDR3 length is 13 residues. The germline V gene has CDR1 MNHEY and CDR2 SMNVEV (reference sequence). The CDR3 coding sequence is TGTGCCAGCAGTTCCGGACAGGGGGGACCCCAGCATTTT. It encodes CASSSGQGGPQHF.

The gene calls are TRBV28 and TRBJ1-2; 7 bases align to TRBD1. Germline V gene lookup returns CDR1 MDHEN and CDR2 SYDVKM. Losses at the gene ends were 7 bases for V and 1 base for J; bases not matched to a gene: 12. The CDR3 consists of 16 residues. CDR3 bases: TGTGCCAGCATTCCGACAGGGAAAGACCTTAACTATGGCTACACCTTC. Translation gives CASIPTGKDLNYGYTF.